This T cell receptor beta chain was retrieved from a study of blood T cell repertoires in COVID-19. Some clones are missing from TCRdb's copy, which holds only in-frame ones; the method was immunoSEQ multiplex PCR. The sample carries approximately 220,000 clones, about four fifths recorded once. Trimming pared 3 bases from V and 8 bases from J, leaving 14 bases between. The V gene's germline CDR1 is LNHDA and CDR2 SQIVND (reference sequence). The CDR3 runs to 14 residues. Material: peripheral blood. This TCR came from a woman aged 70 to 79 with acute or convalescent COVID-19. J is TRBJ2-1 and V is TRBV19; TRBD1 is a possible D gene (6 bases). The CDR3 sequence: CASSMNRVAYEQFF. CDR3 bases: TGTGCCAGTAGTATGAACAGGGTGGCCTATGAGCAGTTCTTC.